The rows below give T cell receptor beta chains drawn from one sample of a study of human T cells and chemical hapten exposure. TCRdb re-called the RACE reads with MiXCR, one entry per CDR3 protein. This sample has 350,000 to 400,000 distinct CDR3 sequences, with less than 6.5% found just once. This sample comprised whole blood, obtained in connection with sensitization to the hapten diphenylcyclopropenone (DPC). These receptors originate from a woman aged 50 to 65 with alopecia areata. Some clones in this sample may be carry-over from other donors' samples. The CDR3 runs from the conserved cysteine through the conserved F or W. D genes are given only for firm matches. Size values are once, few and many counts, or a class for expanded clones, and some rows have none.

J gene: TRBJ2-3
CDR3 length: 10
D gene: .
clone size: many
V gene: TRBV2
CDR3 protein: CASTTRTQYF
CDR3 DNA: TGTGCCAGCACTACCAGGACGCAGTATTTT

J gene: TRBJ2-5
CDR3 length: 14
D gene: TRBD1
clone size: .
V gene: TRBV27
CDR3 protein: CASGDSSYQETQYF
CDR3 DNA: TGTGCCAGCGGGGACAGCTCGTACCAAGAGACCCAGTACTTC

J gene: TRBJ2-7
CDR3 length: 14
D gene: TRBD2
clone size: few
V gene: TRBV6-2/TRBV6-3
CDR3 protein: CASGIAGVSYEQYF
CDR3 DNA: TGTGCCAGCGGAATAGCGGGGGTTTCGTACGAGCAGTACTTC

J gene: TRBJ1-3
CDR3 length: 12
D gene: .
clone size: many
V gene: TRBV28
CDR3 protein: CASISSGNTIYF
CDR3 DNA: TGTGCCAGCATTTCGAGCGGAAACACCATATATTTT

J gene: TRBJ2-6
CDR3 length: 14
D gene: .
clone size: few
V gene: TRBV6-2/TRBV6-3
CDR3 protein: CASRESSGANVLTF
CDR3 DNA: TGTGCCAGCAGAGAGAGCTCTGGGGCCAACGTCCTGACTTTC

J gene: TRBJ1-1
CDR3 length: 12
D gene: .
clone size: many
V gene: TRBV5-1
CDR3 protein: CASSERDTEAFF
CDR3 DNA: TGCGCCAGCAGCGAGCGGGACACTGAAGCTTTCTTT

J gene: TRBJ2-2
CDR3 length: 15
D gene: TRBD2
clone size: .
V gene: TRBV5-1
CDR3 protein: CASTGGGRNTGELFF
CDR3 DNA: TGCGCCAGCACCGGGGGAGGGAGGAACACCGGGGAGCTGTTTTTT

J gene: TRBJ1-5
CDR3 length: 16
D gene: TRBD1
clone size: few
V gene: TRBV6-4
CDR3 protein: CASSDPDRGNNQPQHF
CDR3 DNA: TGTGCCAGCAGTGACCCGGACAGGGGCAATAATCAGCCCCAGCATTTT

J gene: TRBJ2-1
CDR3 length: 15
D gene: TRBD1
clone size: many
V gene: TRBV5-6
CDR3 protein: CASSGQGESYNEQFF
CDR3 DNA: TGTGCCAGCAGCGGACAGGGGGAATCCTACAATGAGCAGTTCTTC

J gene: TRBJ2-7
CDR3 length: 12
D gene: .
clone size: .
V gene: TRBV20-1
CDR3 protein: CSASPSSYEQYF
CDR3 DNA: TGCAGTGCATCCCCGAGCTCCTACGAGCAGTACTTC

J gene: TRBJ2-5
CDR3 length: 17
D gene: TRBD2
clone size: many
V gene: TRBV4-1
CDR3 protein: CASSPRELAGGQETQYF
CDR3 DNA: TGCGCCAGCAGCCCGCGTGAACTAGCGGGGGGGCAAGAGACCCAGTACTTC

J gene: TRBJ1-1
CDR3 length: 13
D gene: .
clone size: few
V gene: TRBV29-1
CDR3 protein: CSVERGQGTEAFF
CDR3 DNA: TGCAGCGTTGAGCGGGGGCAGGGGACTGAAGCTTTCTTT

J gene: TRBJ1-1
CDR3 length: 12
D gene: TRBD1
clone size: few
V gene: TRBV11-2
CDR3 protein: CASSRGQAEAFF
CDR3 DNA: TGTGCCAGCAGCCGTGGACAGGCTGAAGCTTTCTTT

J gene: TRBJ2-3
CDR3 length: 18
D gene: TRBD2
clone size: .
V gene: TRBV2
CDR3 protein: CASSSPGLAGGPWDTQYF
CDR3 DNA: TGTGCCAGCAGCTCCCCGGGACTAGCGGGGGGGCCGTGGGATACGCAGTATTTT

J gene: TRBJ2-6
CDR3 length: 17
D gene: .
clone size: .
V gene: TRBV6-5
CDR3 protein: CASSLSMQSSGANVLTF
CDR3 DNA: TGTGCCAGCAGTTTGTCGATGCAGAGCTCTGGGGCCAACGTCCTGACTTTC

J gene: TRBJ1-1
CDR3 length: 13
D gene: .
clone size: many
V gene: TRBV29-1
CDR3 protein: CSASINMNTEAFF
CDR3 DNA: TGCAGCGCCAGTATTAACATGAACACTGAAGCTTTCTTT

J gene: TRBJ2-1
CDR3 length: 16
D gene: .
clone size: many
V gene: TRBV6-6
CDR3 protein: CASSYSLGPAYNEQFF
CDR3 DNA: TGTGCCAGCAGTTACTCACTGGGTCCCGCCTACAATGAGCAGTTCTTC

J gene: TRBJ2-6
CDR3 length: 16
D gene: .
clone size: few
V gene: TRBV4-3
CDR3 protein: CASSQDSGTGANVLTF
CDR3 DNA: TGCGCCAGCAGCCAAGATTCAGGGACTGGGGCCAACGTCCTGACTTTC

J gene: TRBJ2-3
CDR3 length: 14
D gene: .
clone size: .
V gene: TRBV18
CDR3 protein: CASSPRPPTDTQYF
CDR3 DNA: TGTGCCAGCTCACCAAGGCCGCCGACAGATACGCAGTATTTT

J gene: TRBJ2-4
CDR3 length: 15
D gene: .
clone size: few
V gene: TRBV29-1
CDR3 protein: CSVRLPGAAKNIQYF
CDR3 DNA: TGCAGCGTTCGTCTCCCCGGGGCCGCCAAAAACATTCAGTACTTC

J gene: TRBJ1-3
CDR3 length: 13
D gene: .
clone size: many
V gene: TRBV29-1
CDR3 protein: CSVAWSSGNTIYF
CDR3 DNA: TGCAGCGTAGCCTGGAGCTCTGGAAACACCATATATTTT

J gene: TRBJ2-3
CDR3 length: 15
D gene: .
clone size: many
V gene: TRBV4-1
CDR3 protein: CASSQDRTGTDTQYF
CDR3 DNA: TGCGCCAGCAGCCAAGATAGGACAGGCACAGATACGCAGTATTTT

J gene: TRBJ2-7
CDR3 length: 15
D gene: .
clone size: few
V gene: TRBV3-1
CDR3 protein: CASSQDLQSSYEQYF
CDR3 DNA: TGTGCCAGCAGCCAAGATCTACAAAGCTCCTACGAGCAGTACTTC

J gene: TRBJ2-7
CDR3 length: 12
D gene: .
clone size: .
V gene: TRBV6-6
CDR3 protein: CASRTPAYEQYF
CDR3 DNA: TGTGCCAGCAGGACGCCGGCCTACGAGCAGTACTTC

J gene: TRBJ1-5
CDR3 length: 15
D gene: .
clone size: few
V gene: TRBV14
CDR3 protein: CASSLARAPKQPQHF
CDR3 DNA: TGTGCCAGCAGCTTAGCCCGGGCCCCCAAACAGCCCCAGCATTTT

J gene: TRBJ2-3
CDR3 length: 13
D gene: TRBD1
clone size: many
V gene: TRBV2
CDR3 protein: CASMKDRGDTQYF
CDR3 DNA: TGTGCCAGCATGAAGGACAGGGGCGATACGCAGTATTTT

J gene: TRBJ2-6
CDR3 length: 18
D gene: .
clone size: few
V gene: TRBV5-6
CDR3 protein: CASSSGWTDLSGANVLTF
CDR3 DNA: TGTGCCAGCAGTTCCGGATGGACAGATCTCTCTGGGGCCAACGTCCTGACTTTC

J gene: TRBJ1-2
CDR3 length: 15
D gene: TRBD1
clone size: few
V gene: TRBV27
CDR3 protein: CASKLYGQGNYGYTF
CDR3 DNA: TGTGCCAGCAAACTTTATGGACAGGGGAACTATGGCTACACCTTC

J gene: TRBJ2-1
CDR3 length: 14
D gene: TRBD2
clone size: many
V gene: TRBV27
CDR3 protein: CASWKAGGPYEQFF
CDR3 DNA: TGTGCCAGCTGGAAAGCGGGAGGGCCATATGAGCAGTTCTTC

J gene: TRBJ1-1
CDR3 length: 13
D gene: .
clone size: few
V gene: TRBV6-4
CDR3 protein: CASSEKGGTEAFF
CDR3 DNA: TGTGCCAGCAGTGAGAAGGGGGGCACTGAAGCTTTCTTT

J gene: TRBJ1-3
CDR3 length: 15
D gene: .
clone size: many
V gene: TRBV6-5
CDR3 protein: CASSYDSFAGNTIYF
CDR3 DNA: TGTGCCAGCAGTTACGACAGTTTTGCTGGAAACACCATATATTTT

J gene: TRBJ1-1
CDR3 length: 13
D gene: .
clone size: .
V gene: TRBV3-1
CDR3 protein: CASSQAGRVEAFF
CDR3 DNA: TGTGCCAGCAGCCAAGCGGGACGGGTTGAAGCTTTCTTT

J gene: TRBJ1-1
CDR3 length: 15
D gene: .
clone size: many
V gene: TRBV6-5
CDR3 protein: CASSPIQRGRSEAFF
CDR3 DNA: TGTGCCAGCAGTCCGATCCAACGGGGGCGATCTGAAGCTTTCTTT

J gene: TRBJ2-5
CDR3 length: 15
D gene: TRBD2
clone size: many
V gene: TRBV7-9
CDR3 protein: CASSPIGGGTETQYF
CDR3 DNA: TGTGCCAGCAGCCCCATTGGGGGAGGGACGGAGACCCAGTACTTC

J gene: TRBJ2-7
CDR3 length: 15
D gene: TRBD1
clone size: .
V gene: TRBV7-2
CDR3 protein: CASSPAWDRGAEQYF
CDR3 DNA: TGTGCCAGCAGCCCCGCTTGGGACAGGGGTGCGGAGCAGTACTTC

J gene: TRBJ2-1
CDR3 length: 15
D gene: TRBD1
clone size: many
V gene: TRBV28
CDR3 protein: CASSFGQGRYNEQFF
CDR3 DNA: TGTGCCAGCAGTTTTGGACAGGGGCGATACAATGAGCAGTTCTTC

J gene: TRBJ1-2
CDR3 length: 13
D gene: .
clone size: many
V gene: TRBV5-1
CDR3 protein: CASSLAGRGGYTF
CDR3 DNA: TGCGCCAGCAGCCTAGCCGGGCGGGGAGGCTACACCTTC

J gene: TRBJ1-4
CDR3 length: 15
D gene: .
clone size: few
V gene: TRBV9
CDR3 protein: CASSVGTGRGEKLFF
CDR3 DNA: TGTGCCAGCAGCGTAGGCACAGGGAGGGGAGAAAAACTGTTTTTT

J gene: TRBJ1-5
CDR3 length: 13
D gene: .
clone size: few
V gene: TRBV3-1
CDR3 protein: CASSQGGDQPQHF
CDR3 DNA: TGTGCCAGCAGCCAAGGGGGGGACCAGCCCCAGCATTTT

J gene: TRBJ2-7
CDR3 length: 14
D gene: .
clone size: .
V gene: TRBV4-2
CDR3 protein: CASSPNRGPYEQYF
CDR3 DNA: TGTGCCAGCAGCCCCAATAGAGGTCCCTACGAGCAGTACTTC

J gene: TRBJ1-2
CDR3 length: 13
D gene: .
clone size: many
V gene: TRBV3-1
CDR3 protein: CASSHGSNYGYTF
CDR3 DNA: TGTGCCAGCAGCCATGGGAGTAACTATGGCTACACCTTC

J gene: TRBJ1-6
CDR3 length: 15
D gene: .
clone size: few
V gene: TRBV7-9
CDR3 protein: CASSLGWTSDSPLHF
CDR3 DNA: TGTGCCAGCAGCTTAGGTTGGACATCTGATTCACCCCTCCACTTT

J gene: TRBJ2-1
CDR3 length: 14
D gene: .
clone size: .
V gene: TRBV3-1
CDR3 protein: CASSHQESYNEQFF
CDR3 DNA: TGTGCCAGCAGCCACCAAGAATCCTACAATGAGCAGTTCTTC

J gene: TRBJ1-1
CDR3 length: 11
D gene: .
clone size: .
V gene: TRBV25-1
CDR3 protein: CALREIGEAFF
CDR3 DNA: TGTGCCCTCAGGGAAATTGGTGAAGCTTTCTTT

J gene: TRBJ2-1
CDR3 length: 15
D gene: TRBD2
clone size: many
V gene: TRBV9
CDR3 protein: CASSVVSGRSNEQFF
CDR3 DNA: TGTGCCAGCAGCGTAGTAAGCGGGAGGTCCAATGAGCAGTTCTTC

J gene: TRBJ2-3
CDR3 length: 12
D gene: TRBD1
clone size: few
V gene: TRBV29-1
CDR3 protein: CSAGQGGDTQYF
CDR3 DNA: TGCAGCGCCGGACAGGGAGGCGATACGCAGTATTTT

J gene: TRBJ1-4
CDR3 length: 15
D gene: .
clone size: .
V gene: TRBV11-2
CDR3 protein: CASSPGTTRGEKLFF
CDR3 DNA: TGTGCCAGCAGCCCTGGGACAACTCGGGGTGAAAAACTGTTTTTT

J gene: TRBJ1-5
CDR3 length: 15
D gene: TRBD1
clone size: many
V gene: TRBV5-6
CDR3 protein: CASSSLTGGNQPQHF
CDR3 DNA: TGTGCCAGCAGCTCGTTGACAGGGGGCAATCAGCCCCAGCATTTT

J gene: TRBJ1-5
CDR3 length: 14
D gene: TRBD1
clone size: few
V gene: TRBV28
CDR3 protein: CASSSTGVKQPQHF
CDR3 DNA: TGTGCCAGCAGTTCCACAGGGGTAAAGCAGCCCCAGCATTTT

J gene: TRBJ2-7
CDR3 length: 13
D gene: .
clone size: many
V gene: TRBV6-1
CDR3 protein: CASSEAPGNRAPF
CDR3 DNA: TGTGCCAGCAGTGAAGCGCCGGGGAACAGGGCACCCTTC

J gene: TRBJ1-5
CDR3 length: 14
D gene: .
clone size: many
V gene: TRBV7-9
CDR3 protein: CASSLEGGSQPQHF
CDR3 DNA: TGTGCCAGCAGCTTAGAGGGGGGTAGCCAGCCCCAGCATTTT

J gene: TRBJ2-1
CDR3 length: 16
D gene: .
clone size: many
V gene: TRBV4-3
CDR3 protein: CASSQSSSGRANEQFF
CDR3 DNA: TGCGCCAGCAGCCAATCCTCAAGCGGGCGGGCGAATGAGCAGTTCTTC

J gene: TRBJ1-5
CDR3 length: 13
D gene: .
clone size: many
V gene: TRBV12-3/TRBV12-4
CDR3 protein: CASSLREVQPQHF
CDR3 DNA: TGTGCCAGCAGTTTAAGGGAGGTTCAGCCCCAGCATTTT